The sequence of this T cell receptor (beta chain) was determined in a study of T cell responses to AZD1222 COVID-19 vaccine. Findings and caveats of the study: Within unmutated variant regions lay the reported targets of nearly half of spike-specific TCRs. Only 6 or 7 individuals given AZD1222 were seropositive at baseline. The donors showed a predominance of white British ancestry and of females, with possible underestimation of clonal diversity.

In regard to this clone: Its antigen remains unidentified.

Generated by immunoSEQ multiplex PCR, the TCRdb table keeps only in-frame clones and is missing some. The table has around 120,000 clones, around 94% seen once; the top ten hold 2% to 2.5%. This CDR3 region has 14 residues. V shed 1 base and J 7 bases; nucleotides not matched to a gene: 6. Looked up from germline, CDR1 is SEHNR and CDR2 is FQNEAQ (reference sequence). Sample: peripheral blood, taken on day 0 of AZD1222 vaccination. The clonotype originates from an adult in good health. This chain uses TRBV7-9 with TRBJ1-1; 7 nucleotides agree with TRBD1. The DNA of the CDR3 is TGTGCCAGCAGCTTAGTTCCGGGACAGTTTGAAGCTTTCTTT. Translation: CASSLVPGQFEAFF.